Presented here are 7 T cell receptor beta chains from one specimen sequenced in a study of cytomegalovirus exposure and HLA in healthy donors. The study ran its PCR with 60 Vbeta and 13 Jbeta primers. Only in-frame clones appear in the TCRdb table, and some are missing; sequencing was by immunoSEQ multiplex PCR. The table has about 76,000 clones, about four fifths seen once. What was sequenced was PBMCs. Every receptor here comes from a male donor in good health and CMV-seropositive.

V usage is TRBV6-5 and J usage is TRBJ2-1, with 8 nucleotides matching TRBD2. V gave up 6 bases and J gave up 10 bases; unmatched junction bases: 8. Looked up from germline, CDR1 is MNHEY and CDR2 is SVGAGI. The CDR3 covers 13 residues. CDR3 sequence: CASSLGLAGEQFF. CDR3 DNA: TGTGCCAGCAGCCTAGGACTAGCTGGGGAGCAGTTCTTC.

V is TRBV6-1 and J is TRBJ2-5; TRBD2 matches 8 bases. The germline gives CDR1 MNHNS, CDR2 SASEGT. J gave up 6 bases and V 5 bases, and 5 bases lay outside the gene matches. This CDR3 has 13 residues. CDR3 sequence: CASSTGGPQTQYF. The DNA for the CDR3 is TGTGCCAGCAGTACGGGGGGGCCACAGACCCAGTACTTC.

The J gene is TRBJ2-7, the V gene TRBV7-2, with TRBD1 as a possible D gene (6 bases). V was cut by 10 bases and J by 2 bases, with 15 bases left in between. The germline V gene encodes CDR1 SGHTA and CDR2 FQGNSA. The CDR3 length is 13 residues. The CDR3 DNA is TGTGCCACAGGGGAGAAGACGGCCTACGAGCAGTACTTC. Residues: CATGEKTAYEQYF.

The gene calls are TRBV6-1 and TRBJ1-3; D may be TRBD1 (5 bases). CDR3 length equals 13 residues. V gave up 4 bases and J gave up 4 bases, with 8 bases separating them. Germline CDR1 MNHNS, CDR2 SASEGT. CDR3 sequence (DNA): TGTGCCAGCAGTGGAAGGGGAGGAAACACCATATATTTT. It encodes CASSGRGGNTIYF.

This clone has only one observation. V usage is TRBV9 and J usage is TRBJ2-2, with D possibly matching TRBD1 (5 bases). This CDR3 is built from 16 residues. Per germline, CDR1 SGDLS and CDR2 YYNGEE. The V end was cut by 0 bases, the J end by 3 bases, with 12 bases between. The CDR3 bases are TGTGCCAGCAGCGTAGCTCACAGGATGGACACCGGGGAGCTGTTTTTT. Amino acid sequence: CASSVAHRMDTGELFF. The full variable domain, completed using reference TRBV9 and TRBJ2-2, is DSGVTQTPKHLITATGQRVTLRCSPRSGDLSVYWYQQSLDQGLQFLIQYYNGEERAKGNILERFSAQQFPDLHSELNLSSLELGDSALYFCASSVAHRMDTGELFFGEGSRLTVL.

The chain carries TRBV5-1 and TRBJ1-2, with 10 bases that match TRBD1. Germline CDR1 is SGHRS and CDR2 is YFSETQ. The CDR3 is made up of 14 amino acids. V shed 4 bases and J 7 bases; nucleotides not matched to a gene: 7. The CDR3 DNA sequence: TGCGCCAGCAGCGCGGACAGGGGGTCCCGTGGCTACACCTTC. It encodes CASSADRGSRGYTF.

The chain links TRBV9 to TRBJ2-7, with 12 positions matching TRBD2. CDR1 and CDR2 (germline): SGDLS, YYNGEE. The ends lost 4 bases at V and 2 bases at J; junction bases unmatched: 1. The CDR3 runs 14 residues. CDR3 residues: CASSTSGGTYEQYF. As DNA, the CDR3 is TGTGCCAGCAGCACTAGCGGGGGGACCTACGAGCAGTACTTC.